Below, 8 T cell receptor beta chains from the same sample are listed, as sequenced in a study of T cell responses to AZD1222 COVID-19 vaccine. The repertoire was sequenced with immunoSEQ multiplex PCR; TCRdb's copy has only in-frame clones and lacks some. The table records about 76,000 clones, about nine tenths of them present only once. The starting material was peripheral blood, obtained on day 0 of AZD1222 vaccination. The receptor set was obtained from an adult in good health.

The chain combines TRBV15 with TRBJ1-6; D is perhaps TRBD1 (5 bases). CDR1 is LNHNV and CDR2 is YYDKDF in the germline V gene (reference sequence). The CDR3 is 17 amino acids. Trimming removed 0 bases from V and 9 bases from J, with 18 bases in between. CDR3 residues: CATSRDLWQGGSSPLHF. CDR3 nucleotide sequence: TGTGCCACCAGCAGAGATCTTTGGCAGGGCGGTAGTTCACCCCTCCACTTT.

The rearrangement links TRBV5-8 to TRBJ1-2, with a weak D call TRBD1 (6 bases). The CDR3 is made up of 17 amino acids. Deletions cut 2 bases from V and 2 bases from J, with 19 bases between. The germline gives CDR1 SGHTS, CDR2 YDEGEE. CDR3 in amino acids: CASSFRQARTLNYGYTF. CDR3 coding DNA: TGTGCCAGCAGCTTCCGACAGGCCCGGACCCTGAACTATGGCTACACCTTC.

CDR3 DNA sequence: TGCGCCAGCCGGTCGACAGGAGTAACCTACGAGCAGTACTTC. Translated: CASRSTGVTYEQYF. V usage is TRBV5-1 and J usage is TRBJ2-7; possible D gene TRBD1, 6 bases. The CDR3 covers 14 residues. Trimming removed 7 bases from V and 2 bases from J, with 16 bases in between. Looked up from germline, CDR1 is SGHRS and CDR2 is YFSETQ.

The CDR3 nucleotides are TGTGCCAGCAGTTGGTGGGACAGGGGAGCCGGGGAGCTGTTTTTT. It specifies CASSWWDRGAGELFF. This sequence joins TRBV6-5 and TRBJ2-2; 10 bases fit TRBD1. With 4 bases clipped from V and 6 bases from J, the junction kept 5 bases outside the gene matches. Germline V gene sequence: CDR1 MNHEY, CDR2 SVGAGI. The CDR3 is 15 amino acids.

V gene TRBV7-9 combines with J gene TRBJ2-1; D is ambiguous. The CDR3 consists of 13 residues. Trimming removed 5 bases from V and 0 bases from J, with 5 bases in between. Germline assignment: CDR1 SEHNR and CDR2 FQNEAQ (reference sequence). In nucleotides, the CDR3 is TGTGCCAGCAGCCAGAGCTCCTACAATGAGCAGTTCTTC. Translating it yields CASSQSSYNEQFF. The full variable domain, its missing parts supplied by reference TRBV7-9 and TRBJ2-1, is DTGVSQNPRHKITKRGQNVTFRCDPISEHNRLYWYRQTLGQGPEFLTYFQNEAQLEKSRLLSDRFSAERPKGSFSTLEIQRTEQGDSAMYLCASSQSSYNEQFFGPGTRLTVL.

This clone was counted a few times. The chain has TRBV12-3 or TRBV12-4 and TRBJ2-7; 10 bases agree with TRBD1. V lost 8 bases and J lost 6; bases outside the gene matches: 4. CDR3 size: 12 residues. CDR3 sequence (DNA): TGTGCCAGCGGGGGACAGGGGTTCGAGCAGTACTTC. This sequence encodes CASGGQGFEQYF.

The chain combines TRBV5-6 with TRBJ2-4; TRBD2 agrees at 8 bases. The germline V gene encodes CDR1 SGHDT and CDR2 YYEEEE. Trimming cost V 4 bases and J 7 bases; bases outside gene matches: 7. CDR3 length: 14 amino acids. CDR3 in amino acids: CASSGSTSENIQYF. CDR3 DNA: TGTGCCAGCAGCGGCTCGACTAGCGAGAACATTCAGTACTTC.

The chain combines TRBV7-9 with TRBJ1-6; D remains unclear. V lost 5 bases, J lost 7 bases, and 21 bases lay in between. This CDR3 comprises 17 residues. Looked up from germline, CDR1 is SEHNR and CDR2 is FQNEAQ (reference sequence). CDR3 bases: TGTGCCAGCAGCCCACCCGTATGGAACAGTCTCAATTCACCCCTCCACTTT. As protein: CASSPPVWNSLNSPLHF.